These 7 T cell receptor beta chains originate from one sample sequenced in a study of blood T cell repertoires in COVID-19. TCRdb keeps only in-frame clones here, not all; method: immunoSEQ multiplex PCR. Here the sample spans 270,000 or so clones, around 86% being singletons. Sequencing used peripheral blood. The receptors originated from a woman in her thirties or forties who had recovered from COVID-19.

Here the CDR3 reads CASSSGGAGSLHKQYF. CDR3 sequence (DNA): TGTGCCAGCAGTTCAGGCGGGGCGGGGTCCCTTCACAAGCAGTACTTC. The chain has TRBV6-5 and TRBJ2-7; D perhaps matches TRBD2 (6 bases). Trimming took off 4 bases at V and 8 bases at J, with 24 bases between the two ends. CDR1 and CDR2 from the germline V gene are MNHEY and SVGAGI. CDR3 length: 16 amino acids.

The J gene is TRBJ2-2, the V gene TRBV5-1, with 7 bases aligning to TRBD2. Germline V gene sequence: CDR1 SGHRS, CDR2 YFSETQ. The J segment lost 5 bases and the V segment lost 6 bases, leaving 13 bases of the junction unmatched. The CDR3 has 16 residues. The CDR3 loop is CASNQGAGVSTGELFF. CDR3 nucleotides: TGCGCCAGCAACCAAGGGGCGGGAGTGAGTACCGGGGAGCTGTTTTTT.

The V and J genes are TRBV7-9 and TRBJ1-1, with 8 bases lining up with TRBD1. This CDR3 has 15 residues. Trimming at V came to 1 base and at J to 8 bases, leaving 9 bases not matched to a gene. The germline gives CDR1 SEHNR, CDR2 FQNEAQ (reference sequence). CDR3 coding DNA: TGTGCCAGCAGCTTAGATCAGGGGGCGGGTGCAGAAGCTTTCTTT. It translates to CASSLDQGAGAEAFF.

CDR3 coding DNA: TGTGCCAGCTCAGGGGCCACCGAGCAGTACTTC. This encodes CASSGATEQYF. V is TRBV28 and J is TRBJ2-7; D may be TRBD1 (6 bases). This CDR3 contains 11 residues. Between the trimmed V and J ends, which lost 8 bases and 6 bases, there was a span of 11 bases. Germline assignment: CDR1 MDHEN and CDR2 SYDVKM. Full variable domain (rest looked up from reference TRBV28 and TRBJ2-7): DVKVTQSSRYLVKRTGEKVFLECVQDMDHENMFWYRQDPGLGLRLIYFSYDVKMKEKGDIPEGYSVSREKKERFSLILESASTNQTSMYLCASSGATEQYFGPGTRLTVT.

The chain links TRBV27 to TRBJ1-5, with 8 bases lining up with TRBD1. The germline V gene encodes CDR1 MNHEY and CDR2 SMNVEV (reference sequence). There are 14 residues in the CDR3. V shed 2 bases and J 6 bases; nucleotides not matched to a gene: 3. CDR3 region: CASSLGQGGQPQHF. As DNA, the CDR3 is TGTGCCAGCAGTTTAGGACAGGGTGGTCAGCCCCAGCATTTT.

The chain employs TRBV5-1 and TRBJ2-1, with D tentatively TRBD1 (5 bases). Trimming cost V 4 bases and J 4 bases, with 12 bases left between them. Germline V CDR1 and CDR2: SGHRS, YFSETQ. This CDR3 region has 14 residues. The CDR3 sequence: CASSQQDVYNEQFF. The DNA of the CDR3 is TGCGCCAGCAGCCAACAGGACGTTTACAATGAGCAGTTCTTC. Filled out from reference TRBV5-1 and TRBJ2-1, the complete variable domain reads KAGVTQTPRYLIKTRGQQVTLSCSPISGHRSVSWYQQTPGQGLQFLFEYFSETQRNKGNFPGRFSGRQFSNSRSEMNVSTLELGDSALYLCASSQQDVYNEQFFGPGTRLTVL.

The chain carries TRBV12-3 or TRBV12-4 and TRBJ2-1; 9 bases map to TRBD1. Germline trimming cut 5 bases from V and 9 bases from J; bases unmatched to any gene: 5. The CDR3 contains 13 residues. The CDR3 loop reads CASSPGQGPEQFF. In DNA, the CDR3 is TGTGCCAGCAGTCCGGGACAGGGTCCTGAGCAGTTCTTC.